The rows below give T cell receptor beta chains drawn from one sample of a study of tumor-infiltrating lymphocytes in primary liver carcinoma. Each CDR3 protein gets one entry after TCRdb re-called the multiplex PCR reads with MiXCR. The sample lists 330,000 or so distinct CDR3 sequences; less than 75% were seen once. What was sequenced was peripheral blood. The receptor source for this set is a man aged 35 to 55 with primary liver carcinoma and hepatitis B virus infection. The CDR3 runs from the conserved cysteine through the conserved F or W. The D gene is left open where the match is weak. Not every row has a clone size; where given, it reads once, few, many or a size class.

>-|TRBD1|TRBV5-4|TRBJ2-7
TGTGCCAGCAGCCACCCGGGACAGGGGGGATACTACGGGCAGTACTTC
CASSHPGQGGYYGQYF
>-|-|TRBV13|TRBJ1-1
TGTGCCAGCAGCTTGATAGGGATGCCGAACACTGAAGCTTTCTTT
CASSLIGMPNTEAFF
>-|TRBD2|TRBV6-6|TRBJ2-1
TGTGCCAACAGTTACTCGACAACGGGAGGAGTACATGAGCAGTTCTTC
CANSYSTTGGVHEQFF
>-|-|TRBV5-1|TRBJ2-7
TGCGTCAGCGAGGATGGCGGGACCACATCCTACGAGCAGTACTTC
CVSEDGGTTSYEQYF
>-|-|TRBV10-3|TRBJ2-2
TGTACCATCAGACCCCTTTCGGGAGACACCGGGGAGCTGTTTTTT
CTIRPLSGDTGELFF
>many|TRBD2|TRBV6-5|TRBJ2-1
TGTGCCAGCAGTTACTCGGGACTAGCGGGAGTGTTTAGCTACAATGAGCAGTTCTTC
CASSYSGLAGVFSYNEQFF
>many|TRBD1|TRBV12-3/TRBV12-4|TRBJ1-2
TGTGCCAGCAGATCGACAGGGTTAGACTATGGCTACACCTTC
CASRSTGLDYGYTF
>once|-|TRBV5-5|TRBJ1-2
TGTACCAGCAGCCCCCCGGGGCGTCTGAACTATGGCTACACCTTC
CTSSPPGRLNYGYTF
>-|-|TRBV25-1|TRBJ1-4
TGTGCCAGCATTGGTAGGGCCGGGGAAAAACTGTTTTTT
CASIGRAGEKLFF
>-|TRBD2|TRBV11-2|TRBJ2-7
TGTGCCAGCAGCTGGTCTAGCGGCGCCGTCTACGAGCAGTACTTC
CASSWSSGAVYEQYF
>-|-|TRBV28|TRBJ1-4
TGTGTCAGCAGTTCCCTGGGCGGGCTACAAAATGAAAAACTGTTTTTT
CVSSSLGGLQNEKLFF
>-|-|TRBV4-3|TRBJ2-2
TGCGCCAGCAGCCTACTCGTGGTGGGCACCGGGGAGCTGTTTTTT
CASSLLVVGTGELFF
>-|-|TRBV11-2|TRBJ2-7
TGTGCTGGCAGCTCCGGACTGGGCTCCTACGAGCAGTATTTC
CAGSSGLGSYEQYF
>-|-|TRBV11-2|TRBJ1-4
TGTGCCAGCAGCTTAGACCAGGACACCTTGGGAAATGTGCTGTTTTTT
CASSLDQDTLGNVLFF
>-|TRBD2|TRBV6-2/TRBV6-3|TRBJ2-2
TGTGCCAGCAGCTCCGGAATAGCGGGAGTAGGGAACACCGGGGAGCTGTCTTTT
CASSSGIAGVGNTGELSF
>-|-|TRBV6-2/TRBV6-3|TRBJ2-7
TGTGCCAGCAGTTTCCGGGACTCGAGCTCCTACGAGCAGTACTTC
CASSFRDSSSYEQYF
>-|-|TRBV5-5|TRBJ1-5
TGTGCCAGCAGCAGCGGGGGGGCAGGTCTGCCCCAGCATTTT
CASSSGGAGLPQHF
>-|TRBD2|TRBV7-3|TRBJ2-1
TGTGTCAGCAGCTTAAGGACTAGCGAGAGCTCCTACAATGAGCACTTCTTC
CVSSLRTSESSYNEHFF
>-|-|TRBV2|TRBJ2-6
TGTGCCAGCAGTGGAAGCGGTCAGCCTCCCCACTCTGGGGCCAACGTCCTGACTTTC
CASSGSGQPPHSGANVLTF
>many|-|TRBV4-2|TRBJ2-6
TGTGCCAGCAGCCGATTACAGTCGCCGGGGGCTGGGGCCAACGTCCTGACTTTC
CASSRLQSPGAGANVLTF
>-|-|TRBV11-2|TRBJ2-7
TGTGCCAGCAGCTTAGCCCGTGGGGGCGGGATAATCTACGAGCGGTACTTC
CASSLARGGGIIYERYF
>many|-|TRBV12-3/TRBV12-4|TRBJ2-1
TGTGCCAGCAGTTTCGGGGACGACTTCTACAATGAGCAGTTCTTC
CASSFGDDFYNEQFF
>-|-|TRBV6-6|TRBJ2-3
TGTACCAGCAGTCCCCCGACGGCGCGAACAGATATGCAGTATTTT
CTSSPPTARTDMQYF